This T cell receptor (beta chain) was retrieved from a study of beta chain features in type 1 diabetes. Study-level results: Among all four CD4+ subsets, Type 1 diabetes patients had TCRB CDR3s that were moderately but significantly shorter. Fewer junction insertions and more nucleotide deletions appeared in type 1 diabetes patients.

Comments on this clone: Its antigen is as yet unknown.

Every donor provided one heparinised blood draw, which averaged about 120 mL. Naive, central memory, regulatory and stem cell-like memory cells within the CD4+ compartment were sorted using CD45RO/CCR7/CD25/CD127/CD95/CD27. Trimming took 3 bases from V and 0 from J, leaving 15 bases between them. The germline V gene encodes CDR1 SGHVS and CDR2 FNYEAQ. The CDR3 is 17 residues long. Since all of the isolated RNA was reverse transcribed, expressed TCRB transcripts were what got sequenced. Here immunoSEQ multiplex PCR was the method, and the copy in TCRdb shows in-frame clones only, minus some. Of hundreds of thousands of clones listed, over 13% are singletons.

The sample taken for sequencing was naive CD4+ T cells from blood. The genes are TRBV7-6 and TRBJ2-1; D is perhaps TRBD1 (5 bases). The TCR was taken from a young man with type 1 diabetes. The DNA for the CDR3 is TGTGCCAGCAGCTTCGGGCAGGGTCAAAGCTCCTACAATGAGCAGTTCTTC. Translated, it gives CASSFGQGQSSYNEQFF.